Each of the 10 T cell receptor beta chains below was sequenced from the same sample in a study of T cell changes during pregnancy in multiple sclerosis. TCRdb's table, derived via immunoSEQ multiplex PCR, lists solely in-frame clones and lacks some. The profile shows over 50,000 clones, approximately 90% of them singletons. The input for sequencing was peripheral blood, taken after pregnancy. The receptors derive from a female donor with multiple sclerosis, enrolled in a pregnancy study.

This clone was seen once. This chain joins TRBV6-1 and TRBJ1-5; 7 nucleotides line up with TRBD1. The J segment lost 5 bases and the V segment lost 4 bases, leaving 2 bases of the junction unmatched. The CDR3 is 13 residues long. Germline V lookup: CDR1 MNHNS, CDR2 SASEGT. The CDR3 bases are TGTGCCAGCAGTGTGACAGGGCATCAGCCCCAGCATTTT. Protein: CASSVTGHQPQHF.

This clone appeared a single time. This rearrangement joins TRBV19 to TRBJ1-2, with D perhaps matching TRBD1 (5 bases). V was trimmed by 3 bases and J by 8 bases, leaving 13 bases between them. This CDR3 is built from 13 residues. Germline CDR1 reads LNHDA; CDR2 reads SQIVND (reference sequence). CDR3 amino acids: CASSIWGEDGYTF. The CDR3 DNA follows: TGTGCCAGTAGTATCTGGGGGGAGGACGGCTACACCTTC.

This clone has a single count. The chain combines TRBV2 with TRBJ2-2; TRBD1 is a possible D gene (5 bases). This CDR3 region has 11 residues. With 10 bases removed from V and 8 bases from J, the gap between germline ends came to 11 bases. Germline CDR1 and CDR2: SNHLY and FYNNEI. For the CDR3, the DNA is TGTGCCACCCAGGGAACGGGGGAGCTGTTTTTT. Residues: CATQGTGELFF.

The V gene is TRBV18, the J gene TRBJ1-5; 8 bases are shared with TRBD1. CDR1 is KGHSH, CDR2 LQKENI, per germline. V shed 0 bases and J 6 bases; nucleotides not matched to a gene: 4. The CDR3 is made up of 15 amino acids. CDR3 sequence: CASSPPTGEGQPQHF. CDR3 coding DNA: TGTGCCAGCTCACCACCGACAGGGGAAGGTCAGCCCCAGCATTTT.

The table lists this clone with a count of one. The chain carries TRBV4-2 and TRBJ2-5; a weak D match, TRBD2 (5 bases). The CDR3 has 14 amino acids. The V and J ends lost 1 base and 1 base respectively, with 7 bases between them. Germline lookup yields CDR1 LGHNA and CDR2 YNFKEQ. The CDR3 DNA reads as TGTGCCAGCAGCCAAGGAGGGTCCCAAGAGACCCAGTACTTC. It encodes CASSQGGSQETQYF.

This chain uses TRBV5-1 with TRBJ2-2; 7 bases match TRBD1. Germline trimming cut 3 bases from V and 4 bases from J; bases unmatched to any gene: 12. Germline loops: CDR1 SGHRS, CDR2 YFSETQ. The CDR3 sequence is 17 residues long. CDR3: CASSSPPGGASTGELFF. Here the CDR3 DNA reads TGCGCCAGCAGCTCGCCCCCAGGGGGAGCATCCACCGGGGAGCTGTTTTTT.

The J gene is TRBJ1-2, the V gene TRBV12-5; D perhaps matches TRBD1 (5 bases). The V end lost 6 bases, the J end lost 5 bases, and 10 bases lay between the germline ends. Germline loops: CDR1 LGHNT, CDR2 FRNRAP. This CDR3 spans 12 amino acids. CDR3 amino acids: CASGLDRYGYTF. CDR3 coding DNA: TGTGCTAGTGGACTCGACAGATATGGCTACACCTTC.

The CDR3 DNA sequence: TGTGCCAGCAGCCCCACTCGGCAGGGCGGCGCCAAAAACATTCAGTACTTC. Translated: CASSPTRQGGAKNIQYF. The chain joins TRBV7-8 to TRBJ2-4; a possible D gene is TRBD1 (5 bases). From germline, CDR1 is SGHVS and CDR2 FQNEAQ. This CDR3 is built from 17 residues. Trimming removed 5 bases at V and 1 base at J, with 18 bases between.

The rearrangement joins TRBV28 to TRBJ1-5; D perhaps matches TRBD1 (5 bases). The germline V and J ends were trimmed by 6 bases and 7 bases, with 19 bases remaining between them. CDR1 and CDR2 (germline): MDHEN, SYDVKM. The CDR3 contains 15 residues. This CDR3 is CASSLRGFRAQPQHF. The CDR3 DNA follows: TGTGCCAGCAGCCTAAGGGGTTTTCGCGCCCAGCCCCAGCATTTT.

The chain is built from TRBV4-1 and TRBJ2-5, with TRBD2 identical over 8 bases. CDR3 length: 14 residues. Trimming cost V 3 bases and J 5 bases; bases outside gene matches: 5. Germline V CDR1 and CDR2: MGHRA, YSYEKL. The CDR3 DNA sequence: TGCGCCAGCAGCCACGGTAGCGGGACGGAGACCCAGTACTTC. It codes for CASSHGSGTETQYF.